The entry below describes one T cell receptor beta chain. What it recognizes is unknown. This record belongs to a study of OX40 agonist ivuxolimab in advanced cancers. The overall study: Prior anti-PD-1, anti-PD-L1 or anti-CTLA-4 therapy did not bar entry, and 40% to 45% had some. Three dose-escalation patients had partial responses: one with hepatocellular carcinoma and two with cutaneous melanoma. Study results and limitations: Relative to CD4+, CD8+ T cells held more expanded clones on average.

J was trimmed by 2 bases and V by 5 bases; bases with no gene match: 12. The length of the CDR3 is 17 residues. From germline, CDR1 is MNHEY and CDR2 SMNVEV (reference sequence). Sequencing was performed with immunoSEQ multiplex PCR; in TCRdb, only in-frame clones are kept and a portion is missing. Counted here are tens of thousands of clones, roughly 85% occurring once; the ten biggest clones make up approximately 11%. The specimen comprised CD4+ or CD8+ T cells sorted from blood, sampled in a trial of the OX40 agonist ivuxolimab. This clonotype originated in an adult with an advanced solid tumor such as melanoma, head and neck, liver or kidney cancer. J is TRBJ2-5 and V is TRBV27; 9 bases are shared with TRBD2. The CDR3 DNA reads TGTGCCAGCAGTGGAGGACTAGCGCTGATAGGACAAGAGACCCAGTACTTC. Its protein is CASSGGLALIGQETQYF.